The 32 T cell receptor beta chains listed next were all sequenced from one sample in a study of T-cell memory formation after mild COVID-19. From the 5' RACE reads, TCRdb called clonotypes with MiXCR, one entry per CDR3 protein. The table includes a few hundred thousand distinct CDR3 sequences, around 15% detected once. The material sequenced was PBMCs or a T cell subset sorted from them (not recorded which). The source of these receptors is a man aged 18-30 years who had mild COVID-19 (a few samples of this study predate the infection). Cell type and time point are not known.

The table lists this clonotype with a few counts. V is TRBV24-1 and J is TRBJ2-2, with TRBD2 matching over 9 bases. With V trimmed by 4 bases and J by 6 bases, 2 bases remained unmatched. Germline V gives CDR1 KGHDR, CDR2 SFDVKD. The CDR3 has 14 amino acids. CDR3 in amino acids: CATSDSSGAGELFF. Here the CDR3 DNA reads TGTGCCACCAGTGACTCTAGCGGGGCCGGGGAGCTGTTTTTT.

This clonotype was counted a few times. The gene calls are TRBV4-3 and TRBJ2-2, with 12 bases matching TRBD2. The CDR3 covers 21 residues. The germline gives CDR1 LGHNA, CDR2 YSLEER. V lost 0 bases and J lost 7; bases outside the gene matches: 18. The CDR3 region is CASSQDPLAGGPQSYNGELFF. The CDR3 bases are TGCGCCAGCAGCCAAGACCCCCTAGCGGGGGGGCCCCAGAGTTACAACGGGGAGCTGTTTTTT.

The chain joins TRBV6-6 to TRBJ2-3; the D is unclear. Germline assignment: CDR1 MNHNY and CDR2 SVGAGI (reference sequence). V was clipped by 6 bases and J by 4 bases, with 8 bases between them. The CDR3 runs to 12 residues. DNA for the CDR3: TGTGCCAGCAGCCCGCCTCCAGATACGCAGTATTTT. It is translated as CASSPPPDTQYF.

V usage is TRBV7-2 and J usage is TRBJ2-3; D may match TRBD1 or TRBD2 (5 bases each). The CDR3 spans 14 residues. Trimming left V 4 bases short and J 3 bases short, with 11 bases between. Germline CDR1 reads SGHTA; CDR2 reads FQGNSA. The chain's CDR3 is CASSSSGQTDTQYF. CDR3 DNA sequence: TGTGCCAGCAGCTCCTCGGGGCAGACAGATACGCAGTATTTT. The variable domain in full, with the rest retrieved from reference TRBV7-2 and TRBJ2-3, is GAGVSQSPSNKVTEKGKDVELRCDPISGHTALYWYRQSLGQGLEFLIYFQGNSAPDKSGLPSDRFSAERTGGSVSTLTIQRTQQEDSAVYLCASSSSGQTDTQYFGPGTRLTVL.

This clonotype was seen repeatedly, ten times or more. This chain joins TRBV7-3 and TRBJ1-1, with 7 bases that match TRBD1. With V trimmed by 3 bases and J by 3 bases, 4 bases remained unmatched. Germline lookup yields CDR1 SGHTA and CDR2 FQGTGA. The CDR3 has 14 residues. Written as DNA, the CDR3 is TGTGCCAGCAGCTTCAGCAGGGGGGACACTGAAGCTTTCTTT. Its translation: CASSFSRGDTEAFF.

This chain connects TRBV18 to TRBJ2-7, with D tentatively TRBD1 or TRBD2 (6 bases each). Germline-derived CDR1 and CDR2 are KGHSH and LQKENI. The V gene lost 3 bases and the J gene lost 2 bases, with 17 bases spanning the gap. This CDR3 has 16 amino acids. The CDR3 bases are TGTGCCAGCTCACCGGCGGGAACAGGGAACCCCTACGAGCAGTACTTC. Encoded protein: CASSPAGTGNPYEQYF.

This clonotype was detected many times. This sequence joins TRBV6-5 and TRBJ1-6; TRBD1 agrees at 10 bases. Germline V gives CDR1 MNHEY, CDR2 SVGAGI. V gave up 10 bases and J gave up 6 bases; unmatched junction bases: 3. The CDR3 runs 13 residues. The CDR3 here is CAIGDRGNSPLHF. CDR3 bases: TGTGCCATCGGGGACAGGGGTAATTCACCCCTCCACTTT.

This clonotype was seen more than once but under ten times. The rearrangement links TRBV9 to TRBJ2-1; weak D call: TRBD1 (5 bases). The CDR3 is 15 residues long. The V end was cut by 3 bases, the J end by 2 bases, with 12 bases between. Germline V CDR1 and CDR2: SGDLS, YYNGEE. DNA of the CDR3: TGTGCCAGCAGCGCCAGGGTAGAAACCTACAATGAGCAGTTCTTC. Protein sequence: CASSARVETYNEQFF. Based on the CDR3 plus reference TRBV9 and TRBJ2-1, the full variable domain is DSGVTQTPKHLITATGQRVTLRCSPRSGDLSVYWYQQSLDQGLQFLIQYYNGEERAKGNILERFSAQQFPDLHSELNLSSLELGDSALYFCASSARVETYNEQFFGPGTRLTVL.

J is TRBJ2-7 and V is TRBV7-2, with D possibly TRBD2 on 5 matching bases. The germline V and J ends were trimmed by 5 bases and 7 bases, with 18 bases remaining between them. Germline loops: CDR1 SGHTA, CDR2 FQGNSA. The CDR3 runs 14 residues. This CDR3 reads CASSPGGPPGEQYF. DNA for the CDR3: TGTGCCAGCAGCCCCGGCGGGCCCCCGGGTGAGCAGTACTTC.

This sequence joins TRBV5-1 and TRBJ1-3; a weak D match, TRBD1 (5 bases). Germline V gene lookup returns CDR1 SGHRS and CDR2 YFSETQ. The V end was cut by 0 bases, the J end by 0 bases, with 7 bases between. CDR3 length equals 15 residues. The CDR3 coding sequence is TGCGCCAGCAGCTTGGGACAGAACTCTGGAAACACCATATATTTT. Translating it yields CASSLGQNSGNTIYF. The full variable domain, its missing parts supplied by reference TRBV5-1 and TRBJ1-3, is KAGVTQTPRYLIKTRGQQVTLSCSPISGHRSVSWYQQTPGQGLQFLFEYFSETQRNKGNFPGRFSGRQFSNSRSEMNVSTLELGDSALYLCASSLGQNSGNTIYFGEGSWLTVV.

This clonotype was counted only a few times. This chain joins TRBV7-9 and TRBJ1-3; 8 bases agree with TRBD1. The CDR3 spans 14 residues. Per the germline V gene, CDR1 is SEHNR and CDR2 is FQNEAQ (reference sequence). V gave up 8 bases and J gave up 1 base; unmatched junction bases: 4. CDR3 in amino acids: CASGRTGSGNTIYF. Written as DNA, the CDR3 is TGTGCCAGCGGACGGACAGGGTCTGGAAACACCATATATTTT.

This clonotype occurred a few times. The chain combines TRBV14 with TRBJ2-1; 8 bases are a match to TRBD1. Germline V gene data show CDR1 as SGHDN and CDR2 as FVKESK. With V trimmed by 3 bases and J by 3 bases, 7 bases remained unmatched. The CDR3 is made up of 16 amino acids. The CDR3 loop reads CASSHPGGPSYNEQFF. Here the CDR3 DNA reads TGTGCCAGCAGCCACCCAGGGGGCCCGAGCTACAATGAGCAGTTCTTC.

The chain has TRBV6-5 and TRBJ2-7; D gene unclear. V was clipped by 6 bases and J by 9 bases, with 15 bases between them. The CDR3 is 12 residues long. The germline CDR1 and CDR2 sequences are MNHEY and SVGAGI. CDR3 sequence reads: CASSRDPLRQYV. CDR3 DNA: TGTGCCAGCAGCCGCGACCCTCTCCGGCAGTACGTC.

A few counts support this clonotype. The V and J genes are TRBV9 and TRBJ2-7; D uncertain. CDR1 and CDR2 (germline): SGDLS, YYNGEE. V was trimmed by 1 base and J by 4 bases, leaving 0 bases between them. This CDR3 contains 10 residues. CDR3 region: CASSVYEQYV. For the CDR3, the DNA is TGTGCCAGCAGCGTATACGAGCAGTACGTC.

The sample holds a few counts of this clonotype. The chain links TRBV4-2 to TRBJ1-1; D is uncertain. This CDR3 region has 14 residues. Germline CDR1 is LGHNA and CDR2 is YNFKEQ. Trimming stripped 0 bases from V and 11 bases from J, with 16 bases between. The CDR3 loop reads CASSQETLTSTAFF. The CDR3, as DNA: TGTGCCAGCAGCCAAGAAACCCTAACCAGTACGGCTTTCTTT.

The chain couples TRBV12-3 or TRBV12-4 to TRBJ2-1; 8 bases fit TRBD2. V was pared by 5 bases and J by 6 bases, with 9 bases of the junction left unmatched. This CDR3 contains 15 residues. The CDR3 DNA reads TGTGCCAGCAGTCCCTTGCGGGGGGTCGGCAATGAGCAGTTCTTC. Translating it yields CASSPLRGVGNEQFF.

This clonotype was picked up many times. The genes are TRBV12-3 or TRBV12-4 and TRBJ2-2; 7 positions agree with TRBD1. The CDR3 runs 14 residues. The trim removed 8 bases at V and 1 base at J, leaving 4 bases unmatched. The CDR3 reads CASHRDRNTGELFF. In DNA, the CDR3 is TGTGCCAGCCACCGGGACAGGAACACCGGGGAGCTGTTTTTT.

In DNA form, the CDR3 reads TGTGCCAGCAGCGGGCAGGGGTACCAGCCCCAGCATTTT. It encodes CASSGQGYQPQHF. This chain connects TRBV9 to TRBJ1-5; perhaps TRBD1 as D (6 bases). The CDR3 covers 13 residues. V gave up 3 bases and J gave up 7 bases, with 11 bases separating them. Germline CDR1 and CDR2: SGDLS and YYNGEE.

This clonotype was counted a few times. The rearrangement uses TRBV5-1 and TRBJ2-7; D not certain. The V end was cut by 7 bases, the J end by 1 base, with 15 bases between. Germline-derived CDR1 and CDR2 are SGHRS and YFSETQ. The CDR3 has 14 amino acids. This chain's CDR3 is CASSEGFLSYEQYF. The CDR3 nucleotides are TGCGCCAGCTCGGAAGGCTTCCTTTCCTACGAGCAGTACTTC.

The sample holds a few counts of this clonotype. J is TRBJ1-5 and V is TRBV19; D remains unclear. V was pared by 2 bases and J by 0 bases, with 8 bases between. Germline-derived CDR1 and CDR2 are LNHDA and SQIVND (reference sequence). This CDR3 has 15 residues. CDR3 bases: TGTGCCAGTAGTATAACGGATTATAGCAATCAGCCCCAGCATTTT. Protein: CASSITDYSNQPQHF.

The chain links TRBV29-1 to TRBJ1-1; D uncertain. This CDR3 comprises 9 residues. V shed 6 bases and J shed 1 base, with 0 bases lying between them. CDR1 and CDR2 (germline): SQVTM, ANQGSEA. The CDR3 DNA is TGCAGCGTGAACACTGAAGCTTTCTTT. Translated, it gives CSVNTEAFF.

This clonotype has ten or more counts. The chain links TRBV10-3 to TRBJ2-7; weak D call: TRBD1 (7 bases). The CDR3 extends over 13 amino acids. Germline V gives CDR1 ENHRY, CDR2 SYGVKD. V shed 8 bases and J shed 7 bases, with 18 bases lying between them. The CDR3 DNA reads TGTGCCATCGCCCAGGGGGGCTTAGGGGAGCAGTACTTC. Its protein is CAIAQGGLGEQYF.

This clonotype was seen only a few times. The chain joins TRBV10-3 to TRBJ2-5; D tentatively reads TRBD1 or TRBD2 (5 bases each). The CDR3 extends over 14 amino acids. Germline lookup yields CDR1 ENHRY and CDR2 SYGVKD. V shed 3 bases and J shed 2 bases, with 10 bases lying between them. CDR3 in DNA: TGTGCCATCAGTGAAGCGAGGGGACAAGAGACCCAGTACTTC. Translated: CAISEARGQETQYF.

This rearrangement joins TRBV6-2 or TRBV6-3 to TRBJ2-3, with TRBD1 identical over 7 bases. The V gene's germline CDR1 is MNHEY and CDR2 SVGEGT. V trimming: 4 bases; J trimming: 3 bases; junction bases outside the gene matches: 10. This CDR3 contains 16 residues. DNA for the CDR3: TGTGCCAGCAGTTCTCTGGGACAGATGGAGACAGATACGCAGTATTTT. This gives the protein CASSSLGQMETDTQYF.

This clonotype was detected many times. This chain uses TRBV20-1 with TRBJ2-3, with 9 bases that match TRBD1. The CDR3 has 15 residues. V trimming: 4 bases; J trimming: 5 bases; junction bases outside the gene matches: 10. The germline V gene has CDR1 DFQATT and CDR2 SNEGSKA (reference sequence). The CDR3 here is CSATGAGQGGDTQYF. CDR3 DNA: TGCAGTGCTACCGGAGCGGGACAGGGCGGAGATACGCAGTATTTT.

This clonotype was counted many times. The V and J genes are TRBV27 and TRBJ2-5, with 7 bases fitting TRBD1. J was trimmed by 5 bases and V by 5 bases; bases with no gene match: 5. CDR1 MNHEY and CDR2 SMNVEV come from the germline V gene (reference sequence). The CDR3 spans 13 residues. For the CDR3, the DNA is TGTGCCAGCAGTCTGACAGGGTTGGAGACCCAGTACTTC. Amino acid sequence: CASSLTGLETQYF.

The V gene is TRBV19, the J gene TRBJ1-1; 8 nucleotides line up with TRBD1. Germline trimming cut 7 bases from V and 1 base from J; bases unmatched to any gene: 5. The germline V gene encodes CDR1 LNHDA and CDR2 SQIVND (reference sequence). The CDR3 extends over 14 amino acids. CDR3 nucleotide sequence: TGTGCCAGTACCCCCGACAGGGGGAACACTGAAGCTTTCTTT. Its protein is CASTPDRGNTEAFF.

V gene TRBV4-1 combines with J gene TRBJ2-2; D might be TRBD1 (6 bases). V was shortened by 3 bases and J by 5 bases, with 16 bases between the two germline ends. The CDR3 has 16 amino acids. CDR1 is MGHRA, CDR2 YSYEKL, per germline. The CDR3, as DNA: TGCGCCAGCAGCCATTTATTGGCAGGGGATACCGGGGAGCTGTTTTTT. It translates to CASSHLLAGDTGELFF.

This clonotype was observed a few times. This chain connects TRBV12-3 or TRBV12-4 to TRBJ1-1; D is perhaps TRBD1 (6 bases). V was pared by 3 bases and J by 11 bases, with 16 bases between. The CDR3 is 13 amino acids. The DNA for the CDR3 is TGTGCCAGCAGTTTCCGGTCCCCCGGGGGCGCTTTCTTT. This codes for CASSFRSPGGAFF.

In regard to this clonotype: The junction departs from the called germline gene at one end, perhaps through a read error. The genes are TRBV28 and TRBJ1-1, with TRBD1 as a possible D gene (6 bases). Germline CDR1 and CDR2: MDHEN and SYDVKM. The CDR3 runs 14 residues. The DNA of the CDR3 is TGTGCCAGCAGTTTATCACAGGGCACTATTGAAGATTTCTTT. Translating gives CASSLSQGTIEDFF.

This clonotype has more than one count but fewer than ten. V and J are TRBV5-1 and TRBJ2-1, with D possibly TRBD1 on 6 matching bases. Germline V gene lookup returns CDR1 SGHRS and CDR2 YFSETQ. V lost 0 bases to trimming and J lost 7 bases, with 8 bases between them. The CDR3 loop spans 13 amino acids. CDR3 sequence (DNA): TGCGCCAGCAGCTTGGTGGACAGAAATGAGCAGTTCTTC. Its translation is CASSLVDRNEQFF.

The rearrangement links TRBV5-1 to TRBJ1-3; D is possibly TRBD1 (5 bases). V was pared by 0 bases and J by 0 bases, with 19 bases between. Germline V lookup: CDR1 SGHRS, CDR2 YFSETQ. The CDR3 has 19 amino acids. This CDR3 is CASSLVSPRQGLSGNTIYF. CDR3 sequence (DNA): TGCGCCAGCAGCTTGGTTTCCCCGAGGCAGGGACTCTCTGGAAACACCATATATTTT.